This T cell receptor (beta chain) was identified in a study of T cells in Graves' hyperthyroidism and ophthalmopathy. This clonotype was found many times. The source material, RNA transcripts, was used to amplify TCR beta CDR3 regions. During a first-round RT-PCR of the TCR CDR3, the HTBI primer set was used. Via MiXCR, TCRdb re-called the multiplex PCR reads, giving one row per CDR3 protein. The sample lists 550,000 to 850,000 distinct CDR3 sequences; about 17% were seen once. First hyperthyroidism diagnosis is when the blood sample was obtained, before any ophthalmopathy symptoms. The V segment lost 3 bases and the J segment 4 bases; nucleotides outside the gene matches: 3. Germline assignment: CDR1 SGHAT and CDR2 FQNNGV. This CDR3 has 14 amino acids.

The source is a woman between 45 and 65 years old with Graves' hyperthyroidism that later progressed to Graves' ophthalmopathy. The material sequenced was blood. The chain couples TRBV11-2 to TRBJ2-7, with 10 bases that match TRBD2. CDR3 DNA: TGTGCCAGCAGCTTGTCTAGCGGGGGTTACGAGCAGTACTTC. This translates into CASSLSSGGYEQYF.